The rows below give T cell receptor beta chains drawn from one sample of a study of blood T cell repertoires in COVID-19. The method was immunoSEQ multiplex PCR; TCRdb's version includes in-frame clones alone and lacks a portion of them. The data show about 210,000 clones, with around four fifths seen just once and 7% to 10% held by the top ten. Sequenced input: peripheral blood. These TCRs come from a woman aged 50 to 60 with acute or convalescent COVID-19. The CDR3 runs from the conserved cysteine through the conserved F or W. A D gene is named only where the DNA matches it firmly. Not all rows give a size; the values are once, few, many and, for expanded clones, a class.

TGCGCCAGCAGTGAGTGGATCGGGAATTCACCCCTCCACTTT	CASSEWIGNSPLHF	.	TRBV10-1	TRBJ1-6	.
TGTGCCAGCAGTCTATCCCTGACACAAGCCTATAGCAATCAGCCCCAGCATTTT	CASSLSLTQAYSNQPQHF	many	TRBV28	TRBJ1-5	.
TGTGCCAGCGAAGGACAGGGCGGAGGCTACACCTTC	CASEGQGGGYTF	few	TRBV28	TRBJ1-2	TRBD1
TGTGCCAGCACTCTCTCCCAACGCCTATTGGCCGGTGGGCTAGCGGGAGAGTACGAGCAGTACTTC	CASTLSQRLLAGGLAGEYEQYF	.	TRBV4-2	TRBJ2-7	TRBD2
TGTGCCAGCAGTGCAACTAGCGGGAGGGCCCCCTACGAGCAGTACTTC	CASSATSGRAPYEQYF	.	TRBV28	TRBJ2-7	TRBD2
TGTGCCAGCTCCCGGGACAGGGGTCAGCCCCAGCATTTT	CASSRDRGQPQHF	few	TRBV18	TRBJ1-5	TRBD1
TGTGCCAGCAGTTACGTGTTAGGGCGGGGGAACACTGAAGCTTTCTTT	CASSYVLGRGNTEAFF	once	TRBV6-5	TRBJ1-1	.
TGTGCCAGCAGTTTTGGGGACAGGAACTACGAGCAGTACTTC	CASSFGDRNYEQYF	.	TRBV27	TRBJ2-7	TRBD1
TGTGCCATCAGTGAGGGTCGGAGCTCCTACGAGCAGTACTTC	CAISEGRSSYEQYF	.	TRBV10-3	TRBJ2-7	.
TGTGCCATCAGTGAGTCGACTGAGAGGGCTTTCTTT	CAISESTERAFF	.	TRBV10-3	TRBJ1-1	.
TGCAGCGTTCCGGGGCCAGGGGGCGCAGATACGCAGTATTTT	CSVPGPGGADTQYF	.	TRBV29-1	TRBJ2-3	TRBD1
TGTGCCAGTATGGACAGTCAAACTAACTATGGCTACACCTTC	CASMDSQTNYGYTF	once	TRBV19	TRBJ1-2	.
TGTGCCAGCAGCTTAGCGGTCCCGGGGGGCGAGCAGTACTTC	CASSLAVPGGEQYF	.	TRBV7-9	TRBJ2-7	TRBD2
TGCAGCGTTGAACGAGCGGGCCAAGAGACCCAGTACTTC	CSVERAGQETQYF	once	TRBV29-1	TRBJ2-5	.